The rows below give T cell receptor beta chains drawn from one sample of a study of CD8+CD57+ T cells in acquired aplastic anemia. TCRdb called the reads again in MiXCR, with one record for every CDR3 protein. The table records about 150,000 distinct CDR3 sequences, roughly 54% of them present only once. The sample comprised sorted CD4+, CD8+, or CD8+CD57+ T cells (not recorded which) from PBMCs. These receptors were collected from a human donor with aplastic anemia. The CDR3 runs from the conserved cysteine through the conserved F or W. A D gene is named only where the DNA matches it firmly. Some rows mark clone size as missing; the rest say once, few, many or name a class of expanded clone.

j_gene: TRBJ1-1; d_gene: -; abundance: -; v_gene: TRBV7-1; CDR3aa: CANSSATTEAFF; CDR3nt: TGTGCCAACAGCTCAGCGACCACTGAAGCTTTCTTT
j_gene: TRBJ2-2; d_gene: -; abundance: -; v_gene: TRBV10-1; CDR3aa: CATVPVGTGELFF; CDR3nt: TGCGCCACCGTCCCCGTCGGCACCGGGGAGCTGTTTTTT
j_gene: TRBJ2-3; d_gene: -; abundance: -; v_gene: TRBV2; CDR3aa: CASRASGTDMQYF; CDR3nt: TGTGCCAGCCGGGCCTCGGGTACAGATATGCAGTATTTT
j_gene: TRBJ1-2; d_gene: TRBD1; abundance: many; v_gene: TRBV4-1; CDR3aa: CASSQGQGWAGYTF; CDR3nt: TGCGCCAGCAGCCAGGGACAGGGGTGGGCTGGCTACACCTTC
j_gene: TRBJ2-3; d_gene: TRBD2; abundance: -; v_gene: TRBV11-2; CDR3aa: CASRDLAGGPFDTQYF; CDR3nt: TGTGCCAGCAGGGACCTAGCGGGGGGGCCGTTTGATACGCAGTATTTT
j_gene: TRBJ1-3; d_gene: -; abundance: -; v_gene: TRBV10-1; CDR3aa: CASSPNYGNTIYF; CDR3nt: TGCGCCAGCAGTCCTAACTATGGTAACACCATATATTTT
j_gene: TRBJ1-1; d_gene: TRBD1; abundance: many; v_gene: TRBV7-9; CDR3aa: CASSDRVVENTEAFF; CDR3nt: TGTGCCAGCAGCGACAGGGTTGTGGAGAACACTGAAGCTTTCTTT
j_gene: TRBJ1-6; d_gene: -; abundance: many; v_gene: TRBV4-2; CDR3aa: CASSQDPGYNSPLHF; CDR3nt: TGTGCCAGCAGCCAAGATCCAGGGTATAATTCACCCCTCCACTTT
j_gene: TRBJ2-7; d_gene: -; abundance: -; v_gene: TRBV5-6; CDR3aa: CASSLAGAVSYEQYF; CDR3nt: TGTGCCAGCAGCTTGGCCGGGGCAGTCTCCTACGAGCAGTACTTC
j_gene: TRBJ2-1; d_gene: TRBD2; abundance: -; v_gene: TRBV9; CDR3aa: CASSAPGGGIDEQFF; CDR3nt: TGTGCCAGCAGCGCACCGGGAGGGGGTATCGATGAGCAGTTCTTC
j_gene: TRBJ2-5; d_gene: -; abundance: -; v_gene: TRBV9; CDR3aa: CASSQTWGETQYF; CDR3nt: TGTGCCAGCAGCCAAACTTGGGGAGAGACCCAGTACTTC
j_gene: TRBJ1-1; d_gene: -; abundance: many; v_gene: TRBV6-1; CDR3aa: CASTTHGQIKEAFF; CDR3nt: TGTGCCAGCACCACTCATGGACAGATAAAGGAAGCTTTCTTT
j_gene: TRBJ2-1; d_gene: -; abundance: many; v_gene: TRBV24-1; CDR3aa: CATSDTVPSYISEQFF; CDR3nt: TGTGCCACCAGTGATACGGTACCATCGTACATCAGTGAGCAGTTCTTC
j_gene: TRBJ2-7; d_gene: -; abundance: many; v_gene: TRBV5-8; CDR3aa: CASSLAAGFSYEQYF; CDR3nt: TGTGCCAGCAGCTTGGCCGCAGGGTTCTCCTACGAGCAGTACTTC
j_gene: TRBJ2-5; d_gene: -; abundance: -; v_gene: TRBV2; CDR3aa: CASRQTVQETQYF; CDR3nt: TGTGCCAGCAGGCAGACAGTCCAAGAGACCCAGTACTTC
j_gene: TRBJ2-7; d_gene: -; abundance: many; v_gene: TRBV6-1; CDR3aa: CASSPLGAVSYEQYF; CDR3nt: TGTGCCAGCAGTCCCCTGGGGGCAGTGTCGTACGAGCAGTACTTC
j_gene: TRBJ1-1; d_gene: -; abundance: few; v_gene: TRBV6-5; CDR3aa: CASSLDRSEAFF; CDR3nt: TGTGCCAGCAGTCTTGACAGGTCTGAAGCTTTCTTT
j_gene: TRBJ1-1; d_gene: -; abundance: many; v_gene: TRBV2; CDR3aa: CASRGRVAFF; CDR3nt: TGTGCCAGCAGGGGGCGGGTGGCTTTCTTT
j_gene: TRBJ2-1; d_gene: -; abundance: -; v_gene: TRBV20-1; CDR3aa: CSGKSRGNEQFF; CDR3nt: TGCAGTGGCAAAAGCAGGGGCAATGAGCAGTTCTTC
j_gene: TRBJ1-6; d_gene: -; abundance: -; v_gene: TRBV9; CDR3aa: CASSVIEESPLHF; CDR3nt: TGTGCCAGCAGCGTAATCGAGGAATCACCCCTCCACTTT
j_gene: TRBJ2-1; d_gene: TRBD2; abundance: many; v_gene: TRBV7-3; CDR3aa: CASSSGTSGGSEQFF; CDR3nt: TGTGCCAGCAGCTCGGGGACTAGCGGGGGGTCTGAGCAGTTCTTC
j_gene: TRBJ1-5; d_gene: -; abundance: -; v_gene: TRBV24-1; CDR3aa: CATSDGGEEQPQHF; CDR3nt: TGTGCCACCAGTGATGGGGGCGAGGAGCAGCCCCAGCATTTT
j_gene: TRBJ1-6; d_gene: -; abundance: -; v_gene: TRBV5-8; CDR3aa: CASSFLPSPLHF; CDR3nt: TGTGCCAGCAGCTTCCTTCCTTCACCCCTCCACTTT
j_gene: TRBJ2-3; d_gene: -; abundance: many; v_gene: TRBV2; CDR3aa: CASSVLSSTDTQYF; CDR3nt: TGTGCCAGCAGTGTTCTGTCTAGCACAGATACGCAGTATTTT
j_gene: TRBJ1-5; d_gene: -; abundance: -; v_gene: TRBV11-1; CDR3aa: CASSLGSGNYEDQPQHF; CDR3nt: TGTGCCAGCAGCTTAGGATCCGGGAACTATGAGGATCAGCCCCAGCATTTT
j_gene: TRBJ1-1; d_gene: -; abundance: many; v_gene: TRBV10-2; CDR3aa: CASSPKRGTEAFF; CDR3nt: TGCGCCAGCAGTCCAAAGAGGGGGACTGAAGCTTTCTTT
j_gene: TRBJ2-3; d_gene: TRBD1; abundance: once; v_gene: TRBV20-1; CDR3aa: CSARGSGQGRGTQYF; CDR3nt: TGCAGTGCTAGAGGAAGCGGACAGGGACGCGGTACGCAGTATTTT
j_gene: TRBJ2-5; d_gene: -; abundance: many; v_gene: TRBV5-1; CDR3aa: CASNRQDQETQYF; CDR3nt: TGCGCCAGCAACCGACAGGACCAAGAGACCCAGTACTTC
j_gene: TRBJ2-6; d_gene: -; abundance: -; v_gene: TRBV7-9; CDR3aa: CASSQQGANVLTF; CDR3nt: TGTGCCAGCAGCCAACAGGGGGCCAACGTCCTGACTTTC
j_gene: TRBJ2-1; d_gene: -; abundance: many; v_gene: TRBV9; CDR3aa: CASSIRTHNEQFF; CDR3nt: TGTGCCAGCAGCATCCGGACGCACAATGAGCAGTTCTTC
j_gene: TRBJ2-5; d_gene: -; abundance: many; v_gene: TRBV19; CDR3aa: CASSWGGPQETQYF; CDR3nt: TGTGCCAGTAGTTGGGGGGGGCCCCAAGAGACCCAGTACTTC
j_gene: TRBJ1-5; d_gene: -; abundance: many; v_gene: TRBV19; CDR3aa: CASSTNFRTNQPQHF; CDR3nt: TGTGCCAGTAGTACCAATTTCAGGACCAATCAGCCCCAGCATTTT
j_gene: TRBJ2-7; d_gene: TRBD1; abundance: many; v_gene: TRBV27; CDR3aa: CASAGTAFEQYF; CDR3nt: TGTGCCAGTGCCGGGACAGCCTTTGAGCAGTACTTC